The 11 T cell receptor beta chains in this list originate from one sample, sequenced in a study of blood T cell repertoires in COVID-19. TCRdb's table, derived via immunoSEQ multiplex PCR, lists solely in-frame clones and lacks some. Here the sample spans fewer than 200,000 clones, about 86% being singletons. The sample consisted of peripheral blood. These receptors were taken from a man in his 70s with active or convalescent COVID-19.

The V and J genes are TRBV27 and TRBJ1-4; D is undetermined. Between the trimmed V and J ends, which lost 6 bases and 4 bases, there was a span of 18 bases. Germline-derived CDR1 and CDR2 are MNHEY and SMNVEV (reference sequence). CDR3 length equals 16 residues. The CDR3 DNA sequence: TGTGCCAGCAGCCCCCGGGCTGGACTCTTTAATGAAAAACTGTTTTTT. Protein sequence: CASSPRAGLFNEKLFF.

The chain uses TRBV7-8 and TRBJ1-4; a possible D gene is TRBD1 (6 bases). This CDR3 has 18 residues. The germline V gene has CDR1 SGHVS and CDR2 FQNEAQ. Trimming cost V 3 bases and J 1 base, with 18 bases left between them. Written as DNA, the CDR3 is TGTGCCAGCAGCTTGCGTGCGGCGGGGGCGATAACTAATGAAAAACTGTTTTTT. It specifies CASSLRAAGAITNEKLFF.

This rearrangement joins TRBV7-2 to TRBJ2-7; 9 bases fit TRBD1. Germline V lookup: CDR1 SGHTA, CDR2 FQGNSA. This CDR3 has 14 residues. Trimming at V came to 5 bases and at J to 4 bases, leaving 6 bases not matched to a gene. CDR3 amino acids: CASSARQGGYEQYF. For the CDR3, the DNA is TGTGCCAGCAGCGCGAGACAGGGGGGGTACGAGCAGTACTTC.

This rearrangement joins TRBV28 to TRBJ1-2; no clear D gene. Deletions cut 3 bases from V and 4 bases from J, with 3 bases between. Germline V CDR1 and CDR2: MDHEN, SYDVKM. The CDR3 totals 11 residues. CDR3 region: CASSFGYGYTF. The CDR3 DNA reads TGTGCCAGCAGTTTCGGCTATGGCTACACCTTC.

This chain links TRBV28 with TRBJ1-1; D unclear. The V end lost 6 bases, the J end lost 11 bases, and 16 bases lay between the germline ends. The CDR3 totals 12 residues. Germline CDR1 is MDHEN and CDR2 is SYDVKM. The CDR3 protein is CASSAGSPSAFF. The CDR3 DNA follows: TGTGCCAGCAGCGCCGGGAGCCCAAGCGCTTTCTTT. Variable domain in full (rest from reference TRBV28 and TRBJ1-1): DVKVTQSSRYLVKRTGEKVFLECVQDMDHENMFWYRQDPGLGLRLIYFSYDVKMKEKGDIPEGYSVSREKKERFSLILESASTNQTSMYLCASSAGSPSAFFGQGTRLTVV.

The chain employs TRBV28 and TRBJ1-5; D remains ambiguous. The CDR3 is made up of 12 amino acids. Per germline, CDR1 MDHEN and CDR2 SYDVKM. Trimming shortened V by 7 bases and J by 4 bases, and 8 bases separated the two germline ends. CDR3 sequence reads: CASTELNQPQHF. The CDR3 DNA reads as TGTGCCAGCACCGAGTTAAATCAGCCCCAGCATTTT.

This clone showed up just once. V is TRBV10-3 and J is TRBJ1-4, with 12 nucleotides matching TRBD1. V trimming: 6 bases; J trimming: 8 bases; junction bases outside the gene matches: 4. This CDR3 spans 14 amino acids. The germline V gene encodes CDR1 ENHRY and CDR2 SYGVKD. CDR3 nucleotide sequence: TGTGCCATCAGCCGGGACAGGGGGCGCGAAAAACTGTTTTTT. Amino acids: CAISRDRGREKLFF.

The chain is built from TRBV19 and TRBJ1-2; D gene uncertain. Trimming removed 5 bases at V and 4 bases at J, with 20 bases between. CDR3 length equals 16 residues. The germline gives CDR1 LNHDA, CDR2 SQIVND (reference sequence). CDR3 region: CASSPPKPGILYGYTF. CDR3 coding DNA: TGTGCCAGTAGTCCCCCCAAGCCAGGAATCCTCTATGGCTACACCTTC. Full variable domain (missing parts from reference TRBV19 and TRBJ1-2): DGGITQSPKYLFRKEGQNVTLSCEQNLNHDAMYWYRQDPGQGLRLIYYSQIVNDFQKGDIAEGYSVSREKKESFPLTVTSAQKNPTAFYLCASSPPKPGILYGYTFGSGTRLTVV.

The rearrangement links TRBV7-2 to TRBJ2-7, with 7 bases matching TRBD1. Germline V CDR1 and CDR2: SGHTA, FQGNSA. This CDR3 has 16 residues. Germline trimming cut 1 base from V and 0 bases from J; bases unmatched to any gene: 6. DNA for the CDR3: TGTGCCAGCAGCTTAGGGGCTTGGGACAGCTCCTACGAGCAGTACTTC. Its translation: CASSLGAWDSSYEQYF.

This chain uses TRBV5-5 with TRBJ2-1; weak D call: TRBD2 (5 bases). Trimming cost V 4 bases and J 15 bases, with 20 bases left between them. CDR1 is SGHKS, CDR2 YYEKEE, per germline (reference sequence). The CDR3 is 13 residues long. The CDR3 protein is CASSPRVSVGRFF. CDR3 DNA sequence: TGTGCCAGCAGCCCGAGGGTGAGCGTTGGGCGGTTCTTC. Complete variable domain (other parts from reference TRBV5-5 and TRBJ2-1): DAGVTQSPTHLIKTRGQQVTLRCSPISGHKSVSWYQQVLGQGPQFIFQYYEKEERGRGNFPDRFSARQFPNYSSELNVNALLLGDSALYLCASSPRVSVGRFFGPGTRLTVL.

Details on this clone: The sample holds other DNA sequences that translate to the same CDR3. J is TRBJ1-1 and V is TRBV5-1, with TRBD1 identical over 9 bases. Germline V gene lookup returns CDR1 SGHRS and CDR2 YFSETQ. The CDR3 loop spans 14 amino acids. The ends lost 3 bases at V and 4 bases at J; junction bases unmatched: 4. The CDR3 region is CASSSGQGGTEAFF. CDR3 DNA: TGCGCCAGCAGCTCGGGACAGGGAGGCACTGAAGCTTTCTTT. Full variable domain (rest looked up from reference TRBV5-1 and TRBJ1-1): KAGVTQTPRYLIKTRGQQVTLSCSPISGHRSVSWYQQTPGQGLQFLFEYFSETQRNKGNFPGRFSGRQFSNSRSEMNVSTLELGDSALYLCASSSGQGGTEAFFGQGTRLTVV.